This T cell receptor beta chain was observed in a study of T cell responses to AZD1222 COVID-19 vaccine. Study-level points and caveats: Receipt of two AZD1222 doses was followed by a rise in Spike-specific TCR breadth and depth.

Method: immunoSEQ multiplex PCR; TCRdb's copy keeps in-frame clones and lacks some. Found here are around 160,000 clones, 90% to 95% of them singletons; the top ten hold 5.2%. As concerns this clone: Its antigen is not known.

The CDR3 has 13 residues. J was trimmed by 5 bases and V by 4 bases; bases with no gene match: 3. The V gene's germline CDR1 is LGHDT and CDR2 YNNKEL (reference sequence). Sequenced here: peripheral blood, sampled on day 0 of AZD1222 vaccination. The TCR sequence derives from an adult in good health. V is TRBV3-1 (or the pseudogene TRBV3-2) and J is TRBJ2-7; 9 bases fit TRBD1. This CDR3 is CASSRGDRDEQYF. CDR3 bases: TGTGCCAGCAGCCGAGGGGACAGGGACGAGCAGTACTTC.